A selection of T cell receptor beta chains follows, all from one sample in a study of Ad26.COV2.S vaccination and SARS-CoV-2 variants. Clones were read by immunoSEQ multiplex PCR, and TCRdb kept only the in-frame ones, dropping some. The sample includes roughly 400,000 clones, about nine tenths of them seen just once. The sample consisted of peripheral blood, taken in a trial of Ad26.COV2.S vaccine versus placebo. These receptors were taken from a person aged 18-60 years who received the Ad26.COV2.S COVID-19 vaccine or a placebo. The CDR3 runs from the conserved cysteine through the conserved F or W. Each record gives: clone size, V gene, D gene, J gene, CDR3 DNA, CDR3 protein. The D gene is left open where the match is weak. Clone size is shown for a subset of rows, as once, few, many or a class of expanded clone.

-,TRBV5-4,-,TRBJ2-7,TGTGCCAGCAGCTCTCGTGGCACCTACGAGCAGTACTTC,CASSSRGTYEQYF
-,TRBV28,-,TRBJ1-1,TGTGCCAGCAGTTTATGGGACAGAGCGAACACTGAAGCTTTCTTT,CASSLWDRANTEAFF
-,TRBV5-1,-,TRBJ1-4,TGCGCCAGCAGCAGAGACTCAAATGAAAAACTGTTTTTT,CASSRDSNEKLFF
-,TRBV6-2/TRBV6-3,-,TRBJ1-5,TGTGCCAGCAGCCTAGGGTACAGGAGTTATAGCAATCAGCCCCAGCATTTT,CASSLGYRSYSNQPQHF
-,TRBV28,TRBD1,TRBJ1-3,TGTGCCAGCAGTTTCGGCAGGGGGGCTGGAAACACCATATATTTT,CASSFGRGAGNTIYF
-,TRBV20-1,-,TRBJ1-4,TGCAGTGCTTTCGGGTTTGAAAAACTGTTTTTT,CSAFGFEKLFF
-,TRBV5-4,TRBD2,TRBJ2-4,TGTGCCAGCAGCTCGAGGTCGATGGGGGGGGACATTCAGTACTTC,CASSSRSMGGDIQYF
-,TRBV21-1,-,TRBJ2-7,TGTGCCAGCAGCCATTCAGGCGGACAGGGGGACGTAGTGTGGACCGAGCAGTACTTC,CASSHSGGQGDVVWTEQYF
-,TRBV28,TRBD2,TRBJ2-1,TGTGCCAGCAGTTTATTCGGGGTAGCGGGAGGGCCCTACAATGAGCAGTTCTTC,CASSLFGVAGGPYNEQFF
-,TRBV21-1,-,TRBJ2-7,TGTGCCAGCAGCAAAGCAGAGGACAGACAGTGGAACTTC,CASSKAEDRQWNF
-,TRBV28,-,TRBJ2-1,TGTGCCAGCAGTTTTTCAGGGCGTAGGTGGGAGAGGGGGTCTAATGAGCAGTTCTTC,CASSFSGRRWERGSNEQFF
-,TRBV18,-,TRBJ2-1,TGTGCCAGCTCACCGTCCTGGCGGGACAATGAGCAGTTCTTC,CASSPSWRDNEQFF
-,TRBV7-9,TRBD2,TRBJ2-5,TGTGCCAGCAGCTTTCGTGGTGGACTAGCGGGAGGGCCGGGAGAGACCCAGTACTTC,CASSFRGGLAGGPGETQYF
-,TRBV30,-,TRBJ2-7,TGTGCCTGGAGTGTTGGCATCTTCTACGAGCAGTACTTC,CAWSVGIFYEQYF
-,TRBV7-2,TRBD1,TRBJ2-2,TGTGCCAGCAGCCCGAGTGGGACAGGGTGGGCCGGGGAGCTGTTTTTT,CASSPSGTGWAGELFF
-,TRBV7-9,-,TRBJ2-7,TGTGCCAGCAGCTACGGGGACGGCTACGAGCAGTACTTC,CASSYGDGYEQYF
once,TRBV9,TRBD2,TRBJ2-3,TGTGCCAGCAGCGCCAGCGGGAAACCAGATACGCAGTATTTT,CASSASGKPDTQYF
-,TRBV20-1,-,TRBJ1-6,TGCAGTGCTAGTATGCAAACCTATAATTCACCCCTCCACTTT,CSASMQTYNSPLHF
-,TRBV28,-,TRBJ2-7,TGTGCCAGTTCCCTGAGCCACGGCGAGCAGTACTTC,CASSLSHGEQYF
-,TRBV12-3/TRBV12-4,-,TRBJ1-5,TGTGCCAGCACGGCAGGGTACTATCAGCCCCAGCATTTT,CASTAGYYQPQHF
-,TRBV14,-,TRBJ2-7,TGTGCCAGCAGCCAAGAAAGGCTCTCCTACGAGCAGTACTTC,CASSQERLSYEQYF
-,TRBV5-1,TRBD1,TRBJ2-2,TGCGCCAGCAGCTCTGACAGGGTCTACACCGGGGAGCTGTTTTTT,CASSSDRVYTGELFF
-,TRBV2,-,TRBJ2-5,TGTGCCAGCAGTGAATCCCAGCGGGACCAAGAGACCCAGTACTTC,CASSESQRDQETQYF
-,TRBV19,-,TRBJ2-1,TGTGCCAGTAGAGCCAGTGGAAATGAGCAGTTCTTC,CASRASGNEQFF
-,TRBV28,-,TRBJ2-6,TGTGCCAGCAGTTTACCTACGATCTCTGGGGCCAACGTCCTGACTTTC,CASSLPTISGANVLTF
-,TRBV6-2/TRBV6-3,TRBD1,TRBJ2-1,TGTGCCAGCAGCCGACAGGGCGAGTACAATGAGCAGTTCTTC,CASSRQGEYNEQFF
-,TRBV18,TRBD2,TRBJ2-1,TGTGCCAGCTCACCGCTGGGACTAGCGGCATACAATGAGCAGTTCTTC,CASSPLGLAAYNEQFF
few,TRBV19,-,TRBJ1-5,TGTGCCAGTGTGGAATCGACAGAGAGAAGTCAGCCCCAGCATTTT,CASVESTERSQPQHF
-,TRBV6-5,-,TRBJ2-1,TGTGCCAGCAGCAGGGCGACCAACAATGAGCAGTTCTTC,CASSRATNNEQFF
-,TRBV27,TRBD1,TRBJ2-2,TGTGCCAGCAGTGTCGTACAGGGGGCCGGGGAGCTGTTTTTT,CASSVVQGAGELFF
-,TRBV28,TRBD2,TRBJ2-2,TGTGCCAGCAGTTTATTGGTTGGGACAATCGGACTAGCGGGAGCGGACGGGGAGCTGTTTTTT,CASSLLVGTIGLAGADGELFF